The 32 T cell receptor beta chains below were found in one sample sequenced in a study of blood T cell repertoires in COVID-19. Profiling relied on immunoSEQ multiplex PCR, and the TCRdb table lists in-frame clones only, not all of them. The profile covers approximately 52,000 clones, with 86% appearing a single time and 14% taken by the ten largest. The sample taken for sequencing was peripheral blood. Receptors originate from a man aged 70-80 years with acute or convalescent COVID-19.

The chain is built from TRBV19 and TRBJ1-2, with 8 bases aligning to TRBD1. The CDR3 runs to 13 residues. The V gene end was trimmed by 8 bases and the J gene end by 5 bases; junction bases not matched to a gene: 7. Germline loops: CDR1 LNHDA, CDR2 SQIVND (reference sequence). The CDR3 sequence is CASGRGRGYGYTF. Written as DNA, the CDR3 is TGTGCCAGTGGCAGGGGGCGAGGTTATGGCTACACCTTC.

This chain connects TRBV28 to TRBJ2-5; TRBD2 matches 8 bases. The V gene end was trimmed by 3 bases and the J gene end by 10 bases; junction bases not matched to a gene: 4. CDR1 and CDR2 from the germline V gene are MDHEN and SYDVKM. CDR3 size: 12 residues. The CDR3 is CASSFRGGGQYF. For the CDR3, the DNA is TGTGCCAGCAGTTTCCGGGGGGGAGGCCAGTACTTC.

This clone was recorded once. The CDR3 is CASSPGQLNTEAFF. The CDR3 region has the DNA TGTGCCAGCAGCCCGGGACAACTCAACACTGAAGCTTTCTTT. The rearrangement joins TRBV9 to TRBJ1-1; a possible D gene is TRBD1 (6 bases). Germline CDR1 SGDLS, CDR2 YYNGEE. Trimming shortened V by 4 bases and J by 2 bases, and 12 bases separated the two germline ends. The CDR3 totals 14 residues.

This chain links TRBV7-2 with TRBJ2-7; TRBD2 aligns across 13 bases. This CDR3 has 15 residues. With V trimmed by 1 base and J by 6 bases, 3 bases remained unmatched. The germline V gene encodes CDR1 SGHTA and CDR2 FQGNSA. The CDR3 is CASSLEGLAGAEQYF. In DNA, the CDR3 is TGTGCCAGCAGCTTAGAAGGACTAGCGGGAGCCGAGCAGTACTTC.

The V call is TRBV4-1, the J call TRBJ2-7; D might be TRBD2 (5 bases). The CDR3 totals 13 residues. The V gene lost 1 base and the J gene lost 4 bases, with 8 bases spanning the gap. CDR1 and CDR2 (germline): MGHRA, YSYEKL. In DNA, the CDR3 is TGCGCCAGCAGCCAAGCGCGGGCGTACGAGCAGTACTTC. Protein product: CASSQARAYEQYF.

The rearrangement uses TRBV5-8 and TRBJ2-7; TRBD1 agrees at 7 bases. This CDR3 comprises 16 residues. Trimming at V came to 4 bases and at J to 4 bases, leaving 14 bases not matched to a gene. Germline CDR1 SGHTS, CDR2 YDEGEE. This chain's CDR3 is CASSPDPGTDSYEQYF. The CDR3 nucleotides read TGTGCCAGCAGCCCAGATCCCGGGACAGACTCATACGAGCAGTACTTC.

This clone was counted once. The chain joins TRBV28 to TRBJ2-7; D is unclear. Germline V gene sequence: CDR1 MDHEN, CDR2 SYDVKM. The V end was cut by 1 base, the J end by 1 base, with 2 bases between. This CDR3 spans 12 amino acids. In nucleotides, the CDR3 is TGTGCCAGCAGTTTATCGTCCTACGAGCAGTACTTC. Protein product: CASSLSSYEQYF. Supplemented by reference TRBV28 and TRBJ2-7, the full variable domain reads DVKVTQSSRYLVKRTGEKVFLECVQDMDHENMFWYRQDPGLGLRLIYFSYDVKMKEKGDIPEGYSVSREKKERFSLILESASTNQTSMYLCASSLSSYEQYFGPGTRLTVT.

This clone was observed once. This chain joins TRBV2 and TRBJ2-5, with TRBD1 matching 9 bases. Trimming took 6 bases from V and 5 from J; bases not matched to a gene: 4. Germline CDR1 is SNHLY and CDR2 is FYNNEI. The CDR3 spans 13 residues. In DNA, the CDR3 is TGTGCCAGCAGGTACAGGGGGCGGGAGACCCAGTACTTC. Its translation: CASRYRGRETQYF.

V usage is TRBV5-4 and J usage is TRBJ1-3; 8 positions agree with TRBD1. Trimming removed 4 bases from V and 1 base from J; junction bases left unmatched: 7. The CDR3 contains 16 residues. The germline V gene has CDR1 SGHNT and CDR2 YYREEE (reference sequence). DNA for the CDR3: TGTGCCAGCAGCGCAACGACAGGGGAATCTGGAAACACCATATATTTT. Protein product: CASSATTGESGNTIYF.

The J gene is TRBJ2-2, the V gene TRBV5-1, with D unclear. CDR3 length: 14 amino acids. Trimming took 3 bases from V and 0 from J, leaving 6 bases between them. Germline V CDR1 and CDR2: SGHRS, YFSETQ. CDR3: CASSSVPNTGELFF. CDR3 in DNA: TGCGCCAGCAGCTCGGTCCCGAACACCGGGGAGCTGTTTTTT.

This clone was counted a few times. The chain uses TRBV20-1 and TRBJ1-6; 7 bases align to TRBD1. This CDR3 spans 16 amino acids. V lost 3 bases, J lost 6 bases, and 11 bases stayed unmatched. Germline V gene lookup returns CDR1 DFQATT and CDR2 SNEGSKA (reference sequence). The DNA of the CDR3 is TGCAGTGCTAGTCGCCCGATCGGACAGGTTAATTCACCCCTCCACTTT. Residues: CSASRPIGQVNSPLHF.

V usage is TRBV6-5 and J usage is TRBJ1-3; a weak D match, TRBD1 (5 bases). This CDR3 is 15 amino acids long. Germline CDR1 reads MNHEY; CDR2 reads SVGAGI. V was pared by 6 bases and J by 0 bases, with 12 bases between. This CDR3 reads CASSRLQVSGNTIYF. CDR3 coding DNA: TGTGCCAGCAGCCGCCTACAGGTCTCTGGAAACACCATATATTTT.

The sample holds one count of this clone. This chain connects TRBV11-3 to TRBJ2-5; 9 bases are shared with TRBD2. The germline gives CDR1 SGHNT, CDR2 YENEEA. Germline trimming cut 5 bases from V and 10 bases from J; bases unmatched to any gene: 14. The CDR3 has 15 amino acids. The CDR3 sequence: CASSTRGREGRDQYF. Written as DNA, the CDR3 is TGTGCCAGCAGCACCCGGGGGCGGGAGGGCCGGGACCAGTACTTC.

The chain recombines TRBV18 with TRBJ1-5; D not certain. The germline CDR1 and CDR2 sequences are KGHSH and LQKENI. This CDR3 contains 15 residues. V was clipped by 3 bases and J by 0 bases, with 9 bases between them. As DNA, the CDR3 is TGTGCCAGCTCACCGTACACTAATAGCAATCAGCCCCAGCATTTT. It translates to CASSPYTNSNQPQHF. The full variable domain, completed using reference TRBV18 and TRBJ1-5, is NAGVMQNPRHLVRRRGQEARLRCSPMKGHSHVYWYRQLPEEGLKFMVYLQKENIIDESGMPKERFSAEFPKEGPSILRIQQVVRGDSAAYFCASSPYTNSNQPQHFGDGTRLSIL.

V and J are TRBV4-3 and TRBJ2-6; D gene uncertain. Germline V gene data show CDR1 as LGHNA and CDR2 as YSLEER. This CDR3 has 14 amino acids. Between the trimmed V and J ends, which lost 1 base and 4 bases, there was a span of 5 bases. The CDR3 DNA reads as TGCGCCAGCAGCCAAGCACAAGGGGCCAACGTCCTGACTTTC. Its protein product is CASSQAQGANVLTF.

J is TRBJ1-5 and V is TRBV7-8; no clear D. The CDR3 is 15 amino acids. Trimming shortened V by 7 bases and J by 3 bases, and 16 bases separated the two germline ends. Germline values: CDR1 SGHVS, CDR2 FQNEAQ. In nucleotides, the CDR3 is TGTGCCAGCAATCCCGGGCGGGATTACAATCAGCCCCAGCATTTT. This sequence encodes CASNPGRDYNQPQHF.

V is TRBV15 and J is TRBJ2-6, with 12 bases identical to TRBD1. The CDR3 is 17 residues long. The V segment lost 6 bases and the J segment 2 bases; nucleotides outside the gene matches: 5. Germline lookup yields CDR1 LNHNV and CDR2 YYDKDF (reference sequence). In DNA, the CDR3 is TGTGCCACCAGGAGGGGACAGGGGGCGCCTGGGGCCAACGTCCTGACTTTC. This encodes CATRRGQGAPGANVLTF.

The chain recombines TRBV21-1 with TRBJ2-3; TRBD2, the D gene given by the table, was not confirmed from the DNA. TRBV21-1 is deemed a pseudogene. There are 16 residues in the CDR3. CDR3 sequence reads: CASSTRLAGGPDTQYF. The CDR3 DNA reads as TGTGCCAGCAGCACCCGACTAGCGGGAGGGCCAGATACGCAGTATTTT.

The chain links TRBV5-6 to TRBJ2-3; TRBD2 aligns across 9 bases. CDR3 length: 16 residues. V shed 2 bases and J 4 bases; nucleotides not matched to a gene: 8. Germline lookup yields CDR1 SGHDT and CDR2 YYEEEE. The CDR3 sequence: CASSFAGGLVADTQYF. The CDR3 DNA is TGTGCCAGCAGCTTTGCGGGGGGGCTGGTCGCAGATACGCAGTATTTT.

The genes are TRBV6-2 or TRBV6-3 and TRBJ2-7; 7 positions match TRBD2. The CDR3 loop spans 16 amino acids. Germline V gene sequence: CDR1 MNHEY, CDR2 SVGEGT. The V gene end was trimmed by 5 bases and the J gene end by 5 bases; junction bases not matched to a gene: 15. CDR3 loop: CASSPWGRALKDEQYF. For the CDR3, the DNA is TGTGCCAGCAGTCCGTGGGGGAGGGCCCTCAAGGACGAGCAGTACTTC.

The rearrangement links TRBV5-6 to TRBJ2-7; 7 bases fit TRBD1. This CDR3 region has 14 residues. The V gene's germline CDR1 is SGHDT and CDR2 YYEEEE. Trimming removed 2 bases from V and 3 bases from J; junction bases left unmatched: 5. CDR3 in DNA: TGTGCCAGCAGCTTATGGGACAGAGGCTACGAGCAGTACGTC. Translated: CASSLWDRGYEQYV.

The gene calls are TRBV12-3 or TRBV12-4 and TRBJ2-1; TRBD2 might be the D (5 bases). The CDR3 totals 12 residues. V was shortened by 6 bases and J by 10 bases, with 13 bases between the two germline ends. CDR3 residues: CASSPGTLEQFF. In nucleotides, the CDR3 is TGTGCCAGCAGCCCGGGAACGTTGGAGCAGTTCTTC.

The rearrangement joins TRBV30 to TRBJ1-5, with D possibly matching TRBD1 (5 bases). Germline V gene data show CDR1 as GTSNPN and CDR2 as SVGIG (reference sequence). V dropped 4 bases and J dropped 4 bases, with 17 bases sitting between them. CDR3 length equals 15 residues. CDR3 DNA sequence: TGTGCCTGGAACGACGGGGGGAACCTTAATCAGCCCCAGCATTTT. Its translation: CAWNDGGNLNQPQHF.

The chain couples TRBV5-1 to TRBJ2-6, with D hard to call. Looked up from germline, CDR1 is SGHRS and CDR2 is YFSETQ. There are 15 residues in the CDR3. Trimming pared 3 bases from V and 0 bases from J, leaving 7 bases between. The CDR3: CASSSTVSGANVLTF. Here the CDR3 DNA reads TGCGCCAGCAGCTCCACGGTCTCTGGGGCCAACGTCCTGACTTTC.

This clone was found a few times. The rearrangement uses TRBV6-5 and TRBJ1-2, with 11 bases aligning to TRBD1. V was clipped by 6 bases and J by 7 bases; unmatched bases: 7. The germline gives CDR1 MNHEY, CDR2 SVGAGI. The CDR3 runs 14 residues. The CDR3 DNA reads as TGTGCCAGCAGGGAGGACAGGGGGCCGGGTGGCTACACCTTC. Its translation: CASREDRGPGGYTF.

The rearrangement joins TRBV5-4 to TRBJ2-2; TRBD2 matches 14 bases. The germline V gene has CDR1 SGHNT and CDR2 YYREEE (reference sequence). The V segment lost 4 bases and the J segment 4 bases; nucleotides outside the gene matches: 6. This CDR3 contains 17 residues. In nucleotides, the CDR3 is TGTGCCAGCAGCCCGACTAGCGGGAGGGCCGGCACCGGGGAGCTGTTTTTT. This sequence encodes CASSPTSGRAGTGELFF.

The chain is built from TRBV28 and TRBJ2-6, with D possibly matching TRBD2 (6 bases). With 1 base removed from V and 3 bases from J, the gap between germline ends came to 7 bases. The CDR3 sequence is 15 residues long. The germline CDR1 and CDR2 sequences are MDHEN and SYDVKM. In DNA form, the CDR3 reads TGTGCCAGCAGTTTATTGGGAGGTGGGGCCAACGTCCTGACTTTC. Protein sequence: CASSLLGGGANVLTF.

The chain has TRBV7-3 and TRBJ2-5; 7 nucleotides align to TRBD1. V was pared by 5 bases and J by 2 bases, with 8 bases of the junction left unmatched. CDR3 length: 15 amino acids. Germline lookup yields CDR1 SGHTA and CDR2 FQGTGA. CDR3 bases: TGTGCCAGCAGCAAAAGACCGGGACAGCAAGAGACCCAGTACTTC. Amino acids: CASSKRPGQQETQYF.

CDR3 amino acids: CASSKDGQGTYEQYF. Here the CDR3 DNA reads TGTGCCAGCAGCAAAGACGGGCAGGGGACCTACGAGCAGTACTTC. The chain employs TRBV7-9 and TRBJ2-7; perhaps TRBD1 as D (6 bases). Germline V lookup: CDR1 SEHNR, CDR2 FQNEAQ (reference sequence). The V gene lost 5 bases and the J gene lost 2 bases, with 16 bases spanning the gap. CDR3 length: 15 amino acids.

The chain couples TRBV7-9 to TRBJ1-4; TRBD1 agrees at 10 bases. The CDR3 has 16 residues. The junction had 6 bases not matched to a gene; V was cut back by 4 bases and J by 4 bases. CDR1 SEHNR and CDR2 FQNEAQ come from the germline V gene (reference sequence). The CDR3 bases are TGTGCCAGCAGCTCCGGGACAGGGGCCATTAATGAAAAACTGTTTTTT. The encoded protein is CASSSGTGAINEKLFF.

The chain carries TRBV29-1 and TRBJ1-2; tentatively, D is TRBD1 (5 bases). Trimming removed 8 bases at V and 1 base at J, with 11 bases between. Germline values: CDR1 SQVTM, CDR2 ANQGSEA. This CDR3 region has 12 residues. CDR3 bases: TGCAGCATCTCCAGGGATAACTATGGCTACACCTTC. This encodes CSISRDNYGYTF.

The gene calls are TRBV10-2 and TRBJ2-1; TRBD2 agrees at 10 bases. J lost 7 bases, V lost 6 bases, and 9 bases had no gene match. CDR1 and CDR2 from the germline V gene are WSHSY and SAAADI. This CDR3 is built from 15 residues. The CDR3 nucleotides are TGCGCCAGCAGGAGCCGGACTAGCGGTATGAATGAGCAGTTCTTC. It encodes CASRSRTSGMNEQFF.